These T cell receptor beta chains were read from a single sample in a study of blood T cell repertoires in COVID-19. The table came from immunoSEQ multiplex PCR; TCRdb's copy has only in-frame clones and leaves some out. Here the sample spans more than 100,000 clones, about 90% being singletons. The sequencing input was peripheral blood. All receptors come from a woman aged 55-69 years with COVID-19, enrolled during active disease. Each CDR3 is given with its conserved first and last residue. Fields, in order: J gene, D gene, V gene, clone size, CDR3 protein, CDR3 DNA. The D gene is left open where the match is weak. For some rows the clone size is stated as once, few or many, or as a class when expanded; others skip it.

j_call: TRBJ2-7
d_call: TRBD1
v_call: TRBV27
clone_size: NA
cdr3_aa: CASGGIDRGTRQYF
cdr3_nt: TGTGCCAGCGGAGGGATAGACAGGGGGACGAGGCAGTACTTC

j_call: TRBJ2-1
d_call: NA
v_call: TRBV3-1/TRBV3-2
clone_size: NA
cdr3_aa: CASSQRGRGTMNNEQFF
cdr3_nt: TGTGCCAGCAGCCAAAGGGGCCGGGGGACGATGAACAATGAGCAGTTCTTC

j_call: TRBJ2-1
d_call: NA
v_call: TRBV6-6
clone_size: NA
cdr3_aa: CASSSGLHNEQFF
cdr3_nt: TGTGCCAGCAGCTCGGGACTCCACAATGAGCAGTTCTTC

j_call: TRBJ2-7
d_call: TRBD1
v_call: TRBV7-2
clone_size: NA
cdr3_aa: CASSLVGQGADEQYF
cdr3_nt: TGTGCCAGCAGCTTAGTAGGACAGGGGGCGGACGAGCAGTACTTC

j_call: TRBJ2-3
d_call: NA
v_call: TRBV7-3
clone_size: NA
cdr3_aa: CASSPPGGTDTQYF
cdr3_nt: TGTGCCAGCAGCCCTCCGGGGGGCACAGATACGCAGTATTTT

j_call: TRBJ2-7
d_call: NA
v_call: TRBV5-4
clone_size: NA
cdr3_aa: CASGWAGSYEQYF
cdr3_nt: TGTGCCAGCGGCTGGGCTGGCTCCTACGAGCAGTACTTC

j_call: TRBJ2-5
d_call: NA
v_call: TRBV19
clone_size: NA
cdr3_aa: CASSMFRETQYF
cdr3_nt: TGTGCCAGTAGTATGTTTCGAGAGACCCAGTACTTC

j_call: TRBJ1-2
d_call: NA
v_call: TRBV6-5
clone_size: NA
cdr3_aa: CASTRGSDPRGYTF
cdr3_nt: TGTGCCAGCACCAGGGGATCGGACCCTAGGGGCTACACCTTC

j_call: TRBJ1-3
d_call: NA
v_call: TRBV11-2
clone_size: NA
cdr3_aa: CASSLVSIGNTIYF
cdr3_nt: TGTGCCAGCAGCTTAGTCAGTATTGGAAACACCATATATTTT

j_call: TRBJ2-7
d_call: TRBD2
v_call: TRBV4-3
clone_size: NA
cdr3_aa: CASSQDYGGRGSYEQYF
cdr3_nt: TGCGCCAGCAGCCAAGATTATGGCGGGAGGGGTTCCTACGAGCAGTACTTC

j_call: TRBJ1-5
d_call: NA
v_call: TRBV12-3/TRBV12-4
clone_size: NA
cdr3_aa: CASSLYPAEPQHF
cdr3_nt: TGTGCCAGCAGCCTCTACCCCGCGGAGCCCCAGCATTTT

j_call: TRBJ2-3
d_call: NA
v_call: TRBV7-2
clone_size: NA
cdr3_aa: CASSPSTDTQYF
cdr3_nt: TGTGCCAGCAGCCCAAGCACAGATACGCAGTATTTT

j_call: TRBJ2-3
d_call: TRBD2
v_call: TRBV25-1
clone_size: once
cdr3_aa: CASSAGTSPDTQYF
cdr3_nt: TGTGCCAGCAGTGCCGGGACTAGCCCGGATACGCAGTATTTT

j_call: TRBJ2-3
d_call: NA
v_call: TRBV5-4
clone_size: NA
cdr3_aa: CASSSGADSSTDTQYF
cdr3_nt: TGTGCCAGCAGCTCTGGTGCAGACTCTAGCACAGATACGCAGTATTTT

j_call: TRBJ2-7
d_call: NA
v_call: TRBV19
clone_size: NA
cdr3_aa: CASSMDRGLEQYF
cdr3_nt: TGTGCCAGTAGTATGGACAGAGGGCTCGAGCAGTACTTC

j_call: TRBJ2-7
d_call: TRBD1
v_call: TRBV6-1
clone_size: NA
cdr3_aa: CASSESMGQGSYEQYF
cdr3_nt: TGTGCCAGCAGTGAATCGATGGGACAGGGCTCCTACGAGCAGTACTTC

j_call: TRBJ1-3
d_call: NA
v_call: TRBV2
clone_size: NA
cdr3_aa: CASSDGQTAGNTIYF
cdr3_nt: TGTGCCAGCAGTGACGGACAGACCGCTGGAAACACCATATATTTT

j_call: TRBJ2-7
d_call: TRBD1
v_call: TRBV5-1
clone_size: NA
cdr3_aa: CASSPDRYEQYF
cdr3_nt: TGCGCCAGCAGCCCGGACAGGTACGAGCAGTACTTC

j_call: TRBJ1-5
d_call: TRBD1
v_call: TRBV20-1
clone_size: NA
cdr3_aa: CSAWDRHQHF
cdr3_nt: TGCAGTGCTTGGGACAGGCACCAGCATTTT

j_call: TRBJ1-2
d_call: NA
v_call: TRBV3-1/TRBV3-2
clone_size: NA
cdr3_aa: CASSQGTRGYTF
cdr3_nt: TGTGCCAGCAGCCAAGGAACGAGGGGCTACACCTTC

j_call: TRBJ2-3
d_call: NA
v_call: TRBV21-1
clone_size: NA
cdr3_aa: CARGGRPFPDTQYF
cdr3_nt: TGTGCCAGGGGGGGACGACCATTTCCAGATACGCAGTATTTT

j_call: TRBJ1-6
d_call: TRBD1
v_call: TRBV5-5
clone_size: once
cdr3_aa: CASSFGTGVPLHF
cdr3_nt: TGTGCCAGCAGCTTCGGGACAGGGGTACCCCTCCACTTT

j_call: TRBJ2-3
d_call: TRBD1
v_call: TRBV7-2
clone_size: NA
cdr3_aa: CASSVDDRDPSTDTQYF
cdr3_nt: TGTGCCAGCAGCGTAGACGACAGGGACCCTAGCACAGATACGCAGTATTTT

j_call: TRBJ1-4
d_call: NA
v_call: TRBV5-4
clone_size: NA
cdr3_aa: CASSLDSSIPEKLFF
cdr3_nt: TGTGCCAGCAGCTTGGACAGCTCTATACCGGAAAAACTGTTTTTT

j_call: TRBJ2-1
d_call: NA
v_call: TRBV7-2
clone_size: NA
cdr3_aa: CASSPGLIQMGEQFF
cdr3_nt: TGTGCCAGCAGCCCGGGACTGATTCAAATGGGTGAGCAGTTCTTC

j_call: TRBJ2-1
d_call: NA
v_call: TRBV5-5
clone_size: few
cdr3_aa: CASSFREQLYNEQFF
cdr3_nt: TGTGCCAGCAGCTTCAGGGAACAGCTCTACAATGAGCAGTTCTTC

j_call: TRBJ2-4
d_call: NA
v_call: TRBV12-5
clone_size: NA
cdr3_aa: CASGLRLWAGENIQYF
cdr3_nt: TGTGCTAGTGGTTTGAGATTGTGGGCAGGGGAAAACATTCAGTACTTC

j_call: TRBJ2-7
d_call: TRBD2
v_call: TRBV4-1
clone_size: NA
cdr3_aa: CASSQDLSGGGTRQYF
cdr3_nt: TGCGCCAGCAGCCAAGATTTATCCGGGGGGGGTACTCGGCAGTACTTC

j_call: TRBJ2-3
d_call: TRBD2
v_call: TRBV10-3
clone_size: NA
cdr3_aa: CAIRGTSGSDTQYF
cdr3_nt: TGTGCCATCAGGGGGACTAGCGGGTCAGATACGCAGTATTTT

j_call: TRBJ2-7
d_call: NA
v_call: TRBV18
clone_size: NA
cdr3_aa: CASSPRGVLDEQYF
cdr3_nt: TGTGCCAGCTCACCCCGGGGAGTTCTGGACGAGCAGTACTTC

j_call: TRBJ1-1
d_call: NA
v_call: TRBV19
clone_size: NA
cdr3_aa: CASSIGPTEGVEAFF
cdr3_nt: TGTGCCAGTAGTATCGGGCCGACCGAAGGGGTTGAAGCTTTCTTT

j_call: TRBJ1-4
d_call: NA
v_call: TRBV25-1
clone_size: NA
cdr3_aa: CASSDLDSSDKLFF
cdr3_nt: TGTGCCAGCAGTGATCTCGACAGTTCTGACAAACTGTTTTTT

j_call: TRBJ1-1
d_call: TRBD1
v_call: TRBV10-3
clone_size: NA
cdr3_aa: CAISPPPGQGVLLNTEAFF
cdr3_nt: TGTGCCATCAGCCCTCCCCCGGGACAGGGCGTTTTATTGAACACTGAAGCTTTCTTT

j_call: TRBJ2-1
d_call: TRBD2
v_call: TRBV7-7
clone_size: NA
cdr3_aa: CASSARTSGGVSYNEQFF
cdr3_nt: TGTGCCAGCAGCGCCCGGACTAGCGGGGGGGTATCCTACAATGAGCAGTTCTTC

j_call: TRBJ2-3
d_call: NA
v_call: TRBV4-3
clone_size: NA
cdr3_aa: CASSQDYRAYTDTQYF
cdr3_nt: TGCGCCAGCAGCCAAGATTACCGAGCTTACACAGATACGCAGTATTTT

j_call: TRBJ2-7
d_call: TRBD1
v_call: TRBV27
clone_size: NA
cdr3_aa: CASSFTGQGSYEQYF
cdr3_nt: TGTGCCAGCAGTTTCACGGGACAGGGTTCCTACGAGCAGTACTTC

j_call: TRBJ2-5
d_call: NA
v_call: TRBV7-2
clone_size: NA
cdr3_aa: CASSPPGGVSVGTQYF
cdr3_nt: TGTGCCAGCAGCCCTCCAGGTGGTGTTAGCGTGGGGACCCAGTACTTC

j_call: TRBJ1-2
d_call: NA
v_call: TRBV13
clone_size: once
cdr3_aa: CASSLGHRENYGYTF
cdr3_nt: TGTGCCAGCAGCTTAGGGCACAGGGAGAACTATGGCTACACCTTC

j_call: TRBJ1-2
d_call: NA
v_call: TRBV6-5
clone_size: NA
cdr3_aa: CASSYSNLGREYGYTF
cdr3_nt: TGTGCCAGCAGTTACTCGAACCTCGGCAGGGAATATGGCTACACCTTC

j_call: TRBJ1-5
d_call: NA
v_call: TRBV21-1
clone_size: NA
cdr3_aa: CASSKDRFSQPQHF
cdr3_nt: TGTGCCAGCAGCAAAGACAGGTTCTCCCAGCCCCAGCATTTT

j_call: TRBJ2-7
d_call: TRBD1
v_call: TRBV7-2
clone_size: NA
cdr3_aa: CASSLGGGASYEQYF
cdr3_nt: TGTGCCAGCAGCTTAGGAGGGGGCGCCTCCTACGAGCAGTACTTC

j_call: TRBJ2-1
d_call: TRBD2
v_call: TRBV28
clone_size: NA
cdr3_aa: CASTPPAGAQQFF
cdr3_nt: TGTGCCAGCACCCCCCCAGCGGGGGCCCAACAGTTCTTC

j_call: TRBJ1-2
d_call: NA
v_call: TRBV6-2/TRBV6-3
clone_size: few
cdr3_aa: CASSPYTGSNYGYTF
cdr3_nt: TGTGCCAGCAGCCCTTACACAGGCTCTAACTATGGCTACACCTTC

j_call: TRBJ2-5
d_call: TRBD1
v_call: TRBV25-1
clone_size: NA
cdr3_aa: CASSTTGAGGWTQYF
cdr3_nt: TGTGCCAGCAGCACGACAGGGGCAGGGGGATGGACCCAGTACTTC

j_call: TRBJ1-3
d_call: NA
v_call: TRBV30
clone_size: NA
cdr3_aa: CAWTSREWSSGNTIYF
cdr3_nt: TGTGCCTGGACCTCACGGGAGTGGAGCTCTGGAAACACCATATATTTT

j_call: TRBJ1-2
d_call: NA
v_call: TRBV19
clone_size: NA
cdr3_aa: CASTRTSRYGYTF
cdr3_nt: TGTGCCAGTACAAGGACAAGCCGCTATGGCTACACCTTC

j_call: TRBJ1-4
d_call: TRBD1
v_call: TRBV30
clone_size: NA
cdr3_aa: CAWRGGGEKLFF
cdr3_nt: TGTGCCTGGAGAGGGGGCGGCGAAAAACTGTTTTTT

j_call: TRBJ2-7
d_call: NA
v_call: TRBV7-2
clone_size: NA
cdr3_aa: CASSLGRGLGEQYF
cdr3_nt: TGTGCCAGCAGCTTAGGGCGGGGCCTTGGCGAGCAGTACTTC

j_call: TRBJ1-2
d_call: NA
v_call: TRBV12-3/TRBV12-4
clone_size: NA
cdr3_aa: CASSLGQNYGYTF
cdr3_nt: TGTGCCAGCAGTTTGGGGCAGAACTATGGCTACACCTTC

j_call: TRBJ1-3
d_call: TRBD1
v_call: TRBV4-1
clone_size: NA
cdr3_aa: CASSQRQGTNSGNTIYF
cdr3_nt: TGCGCCAGCAGCCAAAGACAGGGTACCAACTCTGGAAACACCATATATTTT